Detailed here is one T cell receptor (beta chain). Its cognate antigen is unknown. The table came from immunoSEQ multiplex PCR; TCRdb's copy has only in-frame clones and leaves some out. The repertoire holds 150,000 to 250,000 clones, with 72% as singletons. This specimen comes from a study of cytotoxic CD8 clonotypes in ibrutinib-treated CLL. Study-level findings and limits: Circulating CD8+ T-cell counts were tracked by baseline clonality, which exceeded that of age-matched healthy donors.

The CDR3 contains 14 residues. CDR1 LGHNA and CDR2 YNFKEQ come from the germline V gene. Trimming took 1 base from V and 4 from J, leaving 10 bases between them. The clonotype originates from a human donor with chronic lymphocytic leukemia. The chain has TRBV4-2 and TRBJ1-1; TRBD1 might be the D (5 bases). Here the sequenced sample was PBMCs, taken after 24 months of ibrutinib treatment. CDR3 residues: CASSQVLGVTEAFF. As DNA, the CDR3 is TGTGCCAGCAGCCAAGTTTTAGGGGTCACTGAAGCTTTCTTT.